What follows are 3 T cell receptor beta chains derived from one specimen sequenced in a study of shared clonotypes between healthy human individuals. Naive CD8 isolation took CD45RO-negative cells positively selected for CCR7 and excluded terminally differentiated effector memory CD45RA+ cells. Only in-frame clones appear in the TCRdb table, and some are missing; sequencing was by immunoSEQ multiplex PCR. The sample includes roughly 2 million clones, about 95% of them seen just once. Sequenced sample: naive CD8+ T cells sorted from blood. Source of these receptors: a young man in good health.

CDR3 nucleotides: TGTGCCTGGAGTGCCCGGGAAGCAGATACGCAGTATTTT. Amino acid sequence: CAWSAREADTQYF. The V gene is TRBV30, the J gene TRBJ2-3, with D tentatively TRBD2 (5 bases). The CDR3 sequence is 13 residues long. Germline lookup yields CDR1 GTSNPN and CDR2 SVGIG (reference sequence). Trimming pared 1 base from V and 4 bases from J, leaving 9 bases between.

The chain recombines TRBV27 with TRBJ1-6; tentatively, D is TRBD1 (5 bases). Trimming shortened V by 2 bases and J by 3 bases, and 11 bases separated the two germline ends. The germline CDR1 and CDR2 sequences are MNHEY and SMNVEV (reference sequence). The CDR3 extends over 16 amino acids. This chain's CDR3 is CASSLLGAVYNSPLHF. As DNA, the CDR3 is TGTGCCAGCAGTTTACTCGGGGCTGTCTATAATTCACCCCTCCACTTT.

The chain uses TRBV5-4 and TRBJ2-3; D is unresolved. Germline V gene data show CDR1 as SGHNT and CDR2 as YYREEE (reference sequence). V dropped 4 bases and J dropped 1 base, with 10 bases sitting between them. CDR3 size: 14 residues. CDR3 DNA sequence: TGTGCCAGCAGCCCGATGGGCGGCACAGATACGCAGTATTTT. Translated: CASSPMGGTDTQYF.